This T cell receptor beta chain was profiled in a study of T cell changes during pregnancy in multiple sclerosis. Per germline, CDR1 LGHNA and CDR2 YNFKEQ. The V gene end was trimmed by 3 bases and the J gene end by 8 bases; junction bases not matched to a gene: 7. The CDR3 spans 15 residues. The data were produced by immunoSEQ multiplex PCR, yet TCRdb's version contains in-frame clones alone and is incomplete. Of fewer than 40,000 clones in the sample, roughly nine tenths were seen once. This TCR was sampled from a female donor with multiple sclerosis, enrolled in a pregnancy study. The genes are TRBV4-2 and TRBJ2-1; 10 nucleotides line up with TRBD2. This material consisted of CD8+ T cells from peripheral blood mononuclear cells, taken after pregnancy. CDR3 loop: CASSHSSGGMDEQFF. CDR3 bases: TGTGCCAGCAGCCACTCTAGCGGGGGTATGGATGAGCAGTTCTTC.